These 23 T cell receptor beta chains were sequenced from one sample in a study of blood T cells in healthy people across ages. Next came a second PCR, run for about 7 to 12 cycles, which used a sample-barcoded 5' primer along with a J-beta primer mix. TCRdb reprocessed the 5' RACE reads via MiXCR and lists one record per CDR3 protein. The table shows 380,000 or so distinct CDR3 sequences, with about half occurring only once. Material for sequencing was blood. Every receptor here comes from a man in his sixties in good health.

The rearrangement joins TRBV20-1 to TRBJ1-2; D is perhaps TRBD1 (5 bases). In germline, CDR1 is DFQATT, CDR2 SNEGSKA (reference sequence). The CDR3 has 12 amino acids. The V gene lost 6 bases and the J gene lost 5 bases, with 13 bases spanning the gap. The CDR3 DNA is TGCAGTGCGCCGCCCTGGGGGTATGGCTACACCTTC. Its translation: CSAPPWGYGYTF.

The V and J genes are TRBV6-1 and TRBJ2-7; D assignment may be TRBD1 or TRBD2 (5 bases each). Trimming stripped 9 bases from V and 7 bases from J, with 25 bases between. This CDR3 spans 15 amino acids. Germline V gene lookup returns CDR1 MNHNS and CDR2 SASEGT. The CDR3 spells CASHLSGARFEEQYF. The DNA for the CDR3 is TGTGCCAGTCACCTCTCCGGGGCCCGGTTTGAGGAGCAGTACTTC.

Only a few counts were recorded for this clonotype. This may be a read error, as it is one base from a much larger clone. This chain uses TRBV5-1 with TRBJ2-3; the D is unclear. This CDR3 has 12 amino acids. Trimming removed 2 bases at V and 2 bases at J, with 3 bases between. Germline CDR1 and CDR2: SGHRS and YFSETQ. CDR3 amino acids: CASSFNTDTQYF. CDR3 in DNA: TGCGCCAGCAGCTTCAACACAGATACGCAGTATTTT.

This rearrangement joins TRBV10-3 to TRBJ2-5, with D maybe TRBD1 (6 bases). V lost 6 bases and J lost 5, with 13 bases in between. The CDR3 runs to 13 residues. Germline V gene lookup returns CDR1 ENHRY and CDR2 SYGVKD. CDR3 region: CAIRGDNFETQYF. CDR3 sequence (DNA): TGTGCCATCAGGGGGGACAATTTTGAGACCCAGTACTTC.

The V call is TRBV29-1, the J call TRBJ1-1; no clear D. Trimming stripped 7 bases from V and 1 base from J, with 13 bases between. The CDR3 loop spans 13 amino acids. Per the germline V gene, CDR1 is SQVTM and CDR2 is ANQGSEA. CDR3 bases: TGCAGCGGAGAGGAGGGTGGGAACACTGAAGCTTTCTTT. Amino acid sequence: CSGEEGGNTEAFF.

The chain is built from TRBV12-3 or TRBV12-4 and TRBJ2-7; tentatively, D is TRBD1 (5 bases). The length of the CDR3 is 16 residues. V lost 5 bases and J lost 2, with 19 bases in between. This chain's CDR3 is CASSPPRAVRTYEQYF. As DNA, the CDR3 is TGTGCCAGCAGTCCCCCCAGGGCAGTGAGGACCTACGAGCAGTACTTC.

As for this clonotype: The junction departs from the called germline gene at one end, perhaps through a read error. CDR3 sequence reads: CVSSLDIRPSRYF. The CDR3 DNA is TGTGTCAGCAGCTTAGATATTCGTCCTTCGCGGTACTTC. V is TRBV11-2 and J is TRBJ2-7; D is unresolved. The CDR3 contains 13 residues. Germline V gene sequence: CDR1 SGHAT, CDR2 FQNNGV. The variable domain in full, completed from reference TRBV11-2 and TRBJ2-7, reads EAGVAQSPRYKIIEKRQSVAFWCNPISGHATLYWYQQILGQGPKLLIQFQNNGVVDDSQLPKDRFSAERLKGVDSTLKIQPAKLEDSAVYLCVSSLDIRPSRYFGPGTRLTVT.

Comment on this clonotype: The final CDR3 position lacks the conserved phenylalanine or tryptophan, pointing to a likely read error. The chain uses TRBV24-1 and TRBJ2-3, with a weak D call TRBD2 (6 bases). V was trimmed by 3 bases and J by 5 bases, leaving 14 bases between them. The germline gives CDR1 KGHDR, CDR2 SFDVKD. The CDR3 is made up of 15 amino acids. As DNA, the CDR3 is TGTGCCACCAGTGATACCTCCGGGAGCCGAGATACGCAGTATTCT. Its translation is CATSDTSGSRDTQYS.

CDR3 in DNA: TGCGCCAGCAGCCGGACCGATTTTGGCTACGAGCAGTACTTC. Its protein is CASSRTDFGYEQYF. V is TRBV5-1 and J is TRBJ2-7; D remains ambiguous. The V gene lost 4 bases and the J gene lost 3 bases, with 14 bases spanning the gap. Germline-derived CDR1 and CDR2 are SGHRS and YFSETQ. The CDR3 totals 14 residues. The full variable domain, in which reference TRBV5-1 and TRBJ2-7 provide the parts outside the CDR3, is KAGVTQTPRYLIKTRGQQVTLSCSPISGHRSVSWYQQTPGQGLQFLFEYFSETQRNKGNFPGRFSGRQFSNSRSEMNVSTLELGDSALYLCASSRTDFGYEQYFGPGTRLTVT.

J is TRBJ2-7 and V is TRBV15; possible D gene TRBD1, 6 bases. With 4 bases removed from V and 8 bases from J, the gap between germline ends came to 12 bases. The CDR3 is made up of 12 amino acids. From germline, CDR1 is LNHNV and CDR2 YYDKDF (reference sequence). CDR3 sequence (DNA): TGTGCCACCAGCATGGGTAGGGACAAGCAGTACTTC. Protein: CATSMGRDKQYF.

The chain uses TRBV20-1 and TRBJ1-2; 8 bases fit TRBD1. Trimming cost V 3 bases and J 7 bases; bases outside gene matches: 7. The germline CDR1 and CDR2 sequences are DFQATT and SNEGSKA (reference sequence). The CDR3 spans 13 residues. Here the CDR3 DNA reads TGCAGTGCTAGGGGGACAGGAGGCTTTGGCTACACCTTC. Residues: CSARGTGGFGYTF.

This clonotype was observed a few times. The V call is TRBV5-1, the J call TRBJ2-5, with 7 bases that match TRBD1. Germline V lookup: CDR1 SGHRS, CDR2 YFSETQ. This CDR3 is 14 amino acids long. The junction had 3 bases not matched to a gene; V was cut back by 4 bases and J by 0 bases. CDR3 sequence (DNA): TGCGCCAGCAGCCCGGGACAGTACCAAGAGACCCAGTACTTC. Its translation: CASSPGQYQETQYF.

The rearrangement joins TRBV20-1 to TRBJ1-6; TRBD1 might be the D (5 bases). CDR1 and CDR2 from the germline V gene are DFQATT and SNEGSKA (reference sequence). The CDR3 runs to 13 residues. V was cut by 6 bases and J by 7 bases, with 13 bases left in between. The CDR3 sequence is CSAFPGGNSPLHF. CDR3 DNA sequence: TGCAGTGCCTTCCCTGGGGGGAATTCACCCCTCCACTTT.

V and J are TRBV5-1 and TRBJ1-1, with a tentative D call TRBD1 (5 bases). CDR1 and CDR2 from the germline V gene are SGHRS and YFSETQ. The length of the CDR3 is 14 residues. Trimming removed 4 bases at V and 0 bases at J, with 10 bases between. For the CDR3, the DNA is TGCGCCAGCAGCGAAGGACAATTGAACACTGAAGCTTTCTTT. It translates to CASSEGQLNTEAFF.

The V call is TRBV19, the J call TRBJ2-3; tentatively, D is TRBD1 (5 bases). The CDR3 is 15 residues long. V gave up 3 bases and J gave up 2 bases, with 12 bases separating them. Per germline, CDR1 LNHDA and CDR2 SQIVND (reference sequence). CDR3 protein: CASSISRVVTDTQYF. CDR3 nucleotides: TGTGCCAGTAGTATTTCCAGGGTAGTCACAGATACGCAGTATTTT.

A few counts support this clonotype. The chain recombines TRBV4-3 with TRBJ2-1, with 7 bases aligning to TRBD2. Germline V lookup: CDR1 LGHNA, CDR2 YSLEER. J gave up 4 bases and V 4 bases, and 7 bases lay outside the gene matches. CDR3 length: 15 residues. Here the CDR3 reads CASSRVAGVYNEQFF. The CDR3 bases are TGCGCCAGCAGCCGGGTAGCGGGCGTTTACAATGAGCAGTTCTTC.

In this sample, this clonotype turned up a few times. In DNA, the CDR3 is TGTGCCAGCAGTGGGACAGACACAGATACGCAGTATTTT. Amino acids: CASSGTDTDTQYF. The J gene is TRBJ2-3, the V gene TRBV6-4; D perhaps matches TRBD1 (6 bases). CDR1 is MRHNA and CDR2 is SNTAGT in the germline V gene. The CDR3 is 13 residues long. V lost 4 bases, J lost 2 bases, and 7 bases lay in between.

The J gene is TRBJ1-1, the V gene TRBV6-5; TRBD1 might be the D (5 bases). Germline V gene data show CDR1 as MNHEY and CDR2 as SVGAGI. The ends were cut back, 6 bases at V and 10 bases at J, with 12 bases in the middle. The CDR3 contains 11 residues. The CDR3 sequence is CASSRDSLAFF. The CDR3 DNA reads TGTGCCAGCAGCAGGGACTCCTTAGCTTTCTTT.

This clonotype was recorded at least ten times. This chain joins TRBV5-1 and TRBJ2-7, with TRBD2 matching 7 bases. The germline CDR1 and CDR2 sequences are SGHRS and YFSETQ. The CDR3 is made up of 13 amino acids. V shed 5 bases, J shed 3 bases, and the junction held 5 bases outside the gene matches. CDR3 protein: CASSWRGGYEQYF. In nucleotides, the CDR3 is TGCGCCAGCAGTTGGCGCGGGGGCTACGAGCAGTACTTC.

This chain links TRBV28 with TRBJ2-6; TRBD2 might be the D (5 bases). This CDR3 has 16 residues. CDR1 and CDR2 (germline): MDHEN, SYDVKM. V was clipped by 6 bases and J by 0 bases, with 12 bases between them. The CDR3 DNA is TGTGCCAGCAGCCGACGGGGTAGCTCTGGGGCCAACGTCCTGACTTTC. Translated: CASSRRGSSGANVLTF.

This clonotype was observed a single time. This chain links TRBV5-1 with TRBJ2-1; 11 bases map to TRBD2. Trimming at V came to 4 bases and at J to 2 bases, leaving 8 bases not matched to a gene. The CDR3 covers 17 residues. Germline V gene data show CDR1 as SGHRS and CDR2 as YFSETQ. CDR3: CASSIVAGGPPYNEQFF. CDR3 nucleotides: TGCGCCAGCAGCATTGTAGCGGGAGGGCCCCCCTACAATGAGCAGTTCTTC.

This chain links TRBV25-1 with TRBJ2-3, with 8 bases fitting TRBD2. The CDR3 covers 15 residues. The junction had 3 bases not matched to a gene; V was cut back by 0 bases and J by 4 bases. Germline-derived CDR1 and CDR2 are MGHDK and SYGVNS. The CDR3 nucleotides are TGTGCCAGCAGTGAATACAGCGGGGGAGCAGATACGCAGTATTTT. Translation: CASSEYSGGADTQYF. Full variable domain (rest looked up from reference TRBV25-1 and TRBJ2-3): EADIYQTPRYLVIGTGKKITLECSQTMGHDKMYWYQQDPGMELHLIHYSYGVNSTEKGDLSSESTVSRIRTEHFPLTLESARPSHTSQYLCASSEYSGGADTQYFGPGTRLTVL.

This clonotype was observed once. V gene TRBV20-1 combines with J gene TRBJ1-2; the D gene is possibly TRBD1 (5 bases). There are 15 residues in the CDR3. CDR1 and CDR2 (germline): DFQATT, SNEGSKA (reference sequence). V was pared by 3 bases and J by 4 bases, with 18 bases between. The CDR3 sequence is CSARSAPGRGYGYTF. CDR3 bases: TGCAGTGCTAGGAGCGCCCCAGGGCGAGGCTATGGCTACACCTTC.